The 14 T cell receptor beta chains given below trace back to one sample, sequenced in a study of metastatic and nonmetastatic thyroid tumors. Each patient came to thyroid surgery without any prior treatment (of any kind). Through MiXCR, TCRdb re-clonotyped the PCR reads. The sample consists of over 10,000 clones, 25% to 30% of them appearing once. The sequenced sample consisted of tumor tissue. Receptors originate from a female donor with papillary thyroid cancer or a benign thyroid nodule (not recorded which). Some clones in this sample may be carry-over from other donors' samples.

This clone has ten or more counts. The genes are TRBV3-1 and TRBJ2-1; 10 nucleotides align to TRBD2. The CDR3 length is 16 residues. Germline V CDR1 and CDR2: LGHDT, YNNKEL (reference sequence). J gave up 9 bases and V 3 bases, and 11 bases lay outside the gene matches. The CDR3 here is CASSHTSGAPRGEQFF. CDR3 in DNA: TGTGCCAGCAGCCATACTAGCGGGGCCCCAAGGGGTGAGCAGTTCTTC.

This clone was seen repeatedly, ten times or more. This may stem from a read error, because a much larger clone lies one nucleotide away. The identical CDR3 is also encoded by other nucleotide sequences in the sample. V usage is TRBV4-1 and J usage is TRBJ1-1; D not certain. The V end was cut by 6 bases, the J end by 8 bases, with 13 bases between. Germline values: CDR1 MGHRA, CDR2 YSYEKL. The CDR3 sequence is 12 residues long. The CDR3 DNA reads as TGCGCCAGCAGGGGCAGGATAACCGAAGCTTTCTTT. As protein: CASRGRITEAFF.

In its sample, this clone was seen a few times. The CDR3 region has the DNA TGTGCCAGCAGCTTAGGGTTCGGGGAGCTGTTTTTT. This codes for CASSLGFGELFF. The V call is TRBV7-9, the J call TRBJ2-2; no firm D call. The CDR3 covers 12 residues. V lost 1 base to trimming and J lost 7 bases, with 4 bases between them. Germline V gene data show CDR1 as SEHNR and CDR2 as FQNEAQ (reference sequence).

In its sample, this clone was seen a few times. The rearrangement links TRBV6-2 or TRBV6-3 to TRBJ2-5; possibly TRBD1 or TRBD2 for D (5 bases each). Germline lookup yields CDR1 MNHEY and CDR2 SVGEGT. Between the trimmed V and J ends, which lost 8 bases and 5 bases, there was a span of 12 bases. This CDR3 is 12 amino acids long. The CDR3 region has the DNA TGTGCCAGCCGCCGGGGCGGGGAGACCCAGTACTTC. Translation: CASRRGGETQYF.

The rearrangement uses TRBV6-1 and TRBJ1-2; 7 bases match TRBD1. Germline lookup yields CDR1 MNHNS and CDR2 SASEGT. The CDR3 covers 12 residues. V lost 10 bases and J lost 8; bases outside the gene matches: 10. The CDR3 loop is CATADRVWGYTF. The CDR3 DNA follows: TGTGCCACCGCAGACAGGGTCTGGGGCTACACCTTC.

This clone was found a few times. The V and J genes are TRBV25-1 and TRBJ1-1, with 7 bases aligning to TRBD1. This CDR3 comprises 12 residues. The J segment lost 12 bases and the V segment lost 4 bases, leaving 8 bases of the junction unmatched. In germline, CDR1 is MGHDK, CDR2 SYGVNS. The CDR3 region is CASSANRGHTFF. The CDR3 DNA reads TGTGCCAGCAGTGCCAACAGGGGTCACACTTTCTTT.

This clone was seen a few times. The J gene is TRBJ1-2, the V gene TRBV2, with D unclear. The CDR3 has 12 residues. The germline V gene has CDR1 SNHLY and CDR2 FYNNEI. V was cut by 6 bases and J by 4 bases, with 9 bases left in between. The CDR3 spells CASSGGTYGYTF. The CDR3 region has the DNA TGTGCCAGCAGCGGCGGAACCTATGGCTACACCTTC.

This clone was seen repeatedly, ten times or more. The V and J genes are TRBV6-1 and TRBJ1-1; no definite D call. Germline CDR1 is MNHNS and CDR2 is SASEGT. The CDR3 totals 12 residues. V was pared by 11 bases and J by 1 base, with 11 bases between. The CDR3 here is CALDARNTEAFF. The CDR3 DNA sequence: TGTGCCCTCGACGCGAGGAACACTGAAGCTTTCTTT.

J is TRBJ2-7 and V is TRBV5-4; TRBD1 matches at 7 bases. Germline V gene data show CDR1 as SGHNT and CDR2 as YYREEE (reference sequence). With V trimmed by 0 bases and J by 4 bases, 22 bases remained unmatched. This CDR3 spans 20 amino acids. The CDR3 sequence is CASSLGAHGAGGPWGYEQYF. The CDR3, as DNA: TGTGCCAGCAGCTTGGGGGCCCACGGGGCAGGGGGTCCCTGGGGGTACGAGCAGTACTTC.

The sample holds many counts of this clone. The chain joins TRBV4-1 to TRBJ1-5, with 10 bases identical to TRBD1. Germline-derived CDR1 and CDR2 are MGHRA and YSYEKL. V trimming: 4 bases; J trimming: 7 bases; junction bases outside the gene matches: 10. This CDR3 spans 16 amino acids. CDR3 in DNA: TGCGCCAGCAGCCCCCTCCCCGGGACAGGGGCCCAGCCCCAGCATTTT. It is translated as CASSPLPGTGAQPQHF.

This clone was seen repeatedly, ten times or more. The chain is built from TRBV6-2 or TRBV6-3 and TRBJ2-1; D might be TRBD2 (7 bases). Trimming cost V 7 bases and J 9 bases, with 19 bases left between them. The germline gives CDR1 MNHEY, CDR2 SVGEGT. The CDR3 runs 14 residues. The CDR3 DNA reads TGTGCCAGCATAATCCGGGGGGCCGGCGGTGAGCAGTTCTTC. Protein product: CASIIRGAGGEQFF.

The chain uses TRBV28 and TRBJ1-2; D is unresolved. The germline V gene has CDR1 MDHEN and CDR2 SYDVKM. With 6 bases removed from V and 11 bases from J, the gap between germline ends came to 16 bases. The CDR3 runs 12 residues. In nucleotides, the CDR3 is TGTGCCAGCAGGTCCACGTCCAGCCGGTACACCTTC. Translated, it gives CASRSTSSRYTF.

This clone appeared many times. The chain employs TRBV14 and TRBJ1-1, with D maybe TRBD1 (5 bases). Trimming shortened V by 4 bases and J by 6 bases, and 18 bases separated the two germline ends. The germline V gene has CDR1 SGHDN and CDR2 FVKESK. The CDR3 runs 15 residues. The CDR3 sequence: CASSPRGLGGAEAFF. The DNA for the CDR3 is TGTGCCAGCAGCCCCAGAGGATTGGGGGGGGCTGAAGCTTTCTTT.

By share, this clone ranks as medium-sized (0.01 to 0.1%). The rearrangement uses TRBV13 and TRBJ1-1, with TRBD1 identical over 7 bases. Germline V gene data show CDR1 as PRHDT and CDR2 as FYEKMQ (reference sequence). After removal of 4 bases from V and 4 bases from J, the junction contained 9 bases not matched to a gene. The CDR3 covers 15 residues. The CDR3 DNA reads as TGTGCCAGCAGCTCCCGAAAGGGGGCGGGCACTGAAGCTTTCTTT. Protein sequence: CASSSRKGAGTEAFF.